This TCR beta chain was documented in a study of T-cell memory formation after mild COVID-19. Study-level points and caveats: The study detected some responding clones in pre-infection memory, suggesting cross-reactive memory joined. What remained unconfirmed was the SARS-CoV-2 specificity of second-wave clones peaking on day 37.

This clonotype occurred a few times. No antigen is known for it. With constant-segment primers, 5'RACE yielded cDNA libraries of TCR alpha and TCR beta that carried sample barcodes and UMIs. TCRdb passed the 5' RACE reads through MiXCR, listing each CDR3 protein once. Of 50,000 or so distinct CDR3 sequences in the sample, over 9% were seen once. The CDR3 consists of 15 residues. V trimming: 5 bases; J trimming: 5 bases; junction bases outside the gene matches: 6. The germline gives CDR1 MNHNY, CDR2 SVGAGI (reference sequence). Sequencing used PBMCs or a T cell subset sorted from them (not recorded which). The sequence came from an adult woman who had mild COVID-19 (a few samples of this study predate the infection). Cell type and time point are not known. This chain uses TRBV6-6 with TRBJ2-2, with 9 bases matching TRBD1. The CDR3 is CASSPPGQGTGELFF. CDR3 coding DNA: TGTGCCAGCAGTCCCCCGGGACAGGGTACCGGGGAGCTGTTTTTT.